Listed below are T cell receptor beta chains from one sample, sequenced in a study of human T cells and chemical hapten exposure. TCRdb re-analysed the RACE reads in MiXCR, keeping a single row per CDR3 protein. The table has roughly 52,000 distinct CDR3 sequences, about 11% seen once. Sequenced here: whole blood, sampled in connection with sensitization to the hapten diphenylcyclopropenone (DPC). These receptors came from a woman aged 40 to 50 with alopecia areata. Some clones in this sample may be carry-over from other donors' samples. Each CDR3 is given without its conserved first and last residue.

J	V	length	CDR3
TRBJ1-2	TRBV30	15	AWRATGRGGRNYGYT
TRBJ2-2	TRBV24-1	13	ATSTGGENTGELF
TRBJ2-4	TRBV7-9	17	ASSLGAAGGLYSKNIQY
TRBJ2-1	TRBV28	10	ASEGQLNEQF
TRBJ1-4	TRBV18	14	ASSQTTGTQNEKLF
TRBJ2-4	TRBV7-3	15	ASSPLAGRRAKNIQY
TRBJ2-5	TRBV29-1	10	SFGGYQETQY
TRBJ2-3	TRBV2	13	ASSELSASTDTQY
TRBJ2-1	TRBV3-1	12	ASSKAGTGTSRF
TRBJ2-3	TRBV29-1	9	SVLPADTQY
TRBJ1-1	TRBV21-1	10	ATVVMNTEAF
TRBJ1-1	TRBV11-2	14	ASRSTGIFMNTEAF
TRBJ1-5	TRBV20-1	12	SAPGQKGNQPQH
TRBJ1-5	TRBV10-3	11	AISRQPNQPQH
TRBJ2-7	TRBV7-9	11	ASRDRRSDEQY
TRBJ1-3	TRBV15	13	ATSGDFSSGNTIY
TRBJ2-7	TRBV6-5	10	ASRKGLYEQY
TRBJ1-1	TRBV12-3/TRBV12-4	11	ASSAGGPGGAF
TRBJ2-1	TRBV13	12	ASSPYWGYNEQF
TRBJ2-3	TRBV5-4	12	ASSPLEGADTQY
TRBJ2-7	TRBV6-1	15	ASSSMGTGARAYEQY
TRBJ1-1	TRBV5-1	12	ASSLLGSDTEAF
TRBJ2-3	TRBV28	13	ASSLLAGSTDTQY
TRBJ2-3	TRBV7-9	13	ASSRIAGGTDTQY
TRBJ2-2	TRBV29-1	11	SVETPNTGELF
TRBJ1-1	TRBV6-6	11	ASSYRGNTEAF
TRBJ2-3	TRBV6-5	13	ASSFGTTLQDTQY
TRBJ2-6	TRBV12-3/TRBV12-4	16	ASSLESWGRSGANVLT
TRBJ2-1	TRBV29-1	12	SVGSGYSYNEQF
TRBJ1-4	TRBV7-8	12	ASSVVATNEKLF